Shown below are 31 T cell receptor beta chains from a single sample sequenced in a study of CD8+ T cells in alopecia areata. Sample treatment: oral pan-JAK inhibitor, 5-10 mg twice daily. Sequencing templates came from extracted RNA that was reverse transcribed into cDNA. Produced via immunoSEQ multiplex PCR; TCRdb's table is partial and in-frame only. The data show around 200,000 clones, roughly 62% seen once. The sample here was CD8+ T cells sorted from blood, taken at week 24, from a patient treated with tofacitinib. The receptors originated from a human donor with alopecia areata.

The V call is TRBV29-1, the J call TRBJ2-5; D may be TRBD2 (7 bases). The CDR3 runs to 14 residues. Germline CDR1 and CDR2: SQVTM and ANQGSEA. V was shortened by 3 bases and J by 0 bases, with 11 bases between the two germline ends. The CDR3 is CSVEGGADQETQYF. CDR3 coding DNA: TGCAGCGTTGAGGGGGGGGCTGACCAAGAGACCCAGTACTTC.

The chain has TRBV7-6 and TRBJ2-5; D gene uncertain. Trimming took 4 bases from V and 5 from J, leaving 14 bases between them. The CDR3 spans 14 residues. Looked up from germline, CDR1 is SGHVS and CDR2 is FNYEAQ. This CDR3 is CASSSRSIPETQYF. CDR3 sequence (DNA): TGTGCCAGCAGCTCCCGTTCGATTCCGGAGACCCAGTACTTC.

This clone came up a few times. V is TRBV27 and J is TRBJ2-1, with D unclear. The CDR3 runs 14 residues. The germline V gene encodes CDR1 MNHEY and CDR2 SMNVEV (reference sequence). The V and J ends lost 4 bases and 4 bases respectively, with 11 bases between them. CDR3 region: CASSSRGPYNEQFF. CDR3 coding DNA: TGTGCCAGCAGTTCGCGAGGACCTTACAATGAGCAGTTCTTC.

V is TRBV11-2 and J is TRBJ1-5, with TRBD1 as a possible D gene (6 bases). The CDR3 spans 15 residues. Germline V lookup: CDR1 SGHAT, CDR2 FQNNGV. V dropped 5 bases and J dropped 2 bases, with 13 bases sitting between them. CDR3 in DNA: TGTGCCAGCAGCAAACAGGGTGGGGGCAATCAGCCCCAGCATTTT. Protein product: CASSKQGGGNQPQHF. Full variable domain (outside the CDR3, taken from reference TRBV11-2 and TRBJ1-5): EAGVAQSPRYKIIEKRQSVAFWCNPISGHATLYWYQQILGQGPKLLIQFQNNGVVDDSQLPKDRFSAERLKGVDSTLKIQPAKLEDSAVYLCASSKQGGGNQPQHFGDGTRLSIL.

This clone was detected a few times. The V gene is TRBV5-5, the J gene TRBJ1-2; 9 positions agree with TRBD1. This CDR3 has 15 amino acids. Trimming removed 5 bases from V and 3 bases from J; junction bases left unmatched: 8. Germline CDR1 reads SGHKS; CDR2 reads YYEKEE (reference sequence). In DNA form, the CDR3 reads TGTGCCAGCAGTGGGACAGGGAGTCGTCACTATGGCTACACCTTC. Its translation: CASSGTGSRHYGYTF. Drawing the rest from reference TRBV5-5 and TRBJ1-2, the complete variable domain is DAGVTQSPTHLIKTRGQQVTLRCSPISGHKSVSWYQQVLGQGPQFIFQYYEKEERGRGNFPDRFSARQFPNYSSELNVNALLLGDSALYLCASSGTGSRHYGYTFGSGTRLTVV.

As DNA, the CDR3 is TGTGCCTGGAGTGTAGGCATCTCTGGAAACACCATATATTTT. Amino acids: CAWSVGISGNTIYF. The J gene is TRBJ1-3, the V gene TRBV30; D unresolved. The CDR3 runs 14 residues. V was pared by 0 bases and J by 0 bases, with 6 bases between. CDR1 is GTSNPN and CDR2 is SVGIG in the germline V gene (reference sequence).

The chain joins TRBV7-9 to TRBJ2-3, with TRBD1 matching 9 bases. The CDR3 runs 16 residues. Germline V gives CDR1 SEHNR, CDR2 FQNEAQ (reference sequence). With V trimmed by 5 bases and J by 4 bases, 10 bases remained unmatched. This CDR3 is CASSPRDRALSDTQYF. In DNA form, the CDR3 reads TGTGCCAGCAGCCCCCGGGACAGGGCCCTTTCAGATACGCAGTATTTT.

The table lists this clone with a count of one. V usage is TRBV29-1 and J usage is TRBJ2-1; weak D call: TRBD2 (6 bases). CDR3 size: 17 residues. The germline V gene encodes CDR1 SQVTM and CDR2 ANQGSEA. V was trimmed by 7 bases and J by 0 bases, leaving 22 bases between them. CDR3 nucleotide sequence: TGCAGCGGGGGGGTCGCGAGTACCCTCCCCTCCTACAATGAGCAGTTCTTC. It specifies CSGGVASTLPSYNEQFF.

V gene TRBV30 combines with J gene TRBJ1-1; D not resolved. V lost 3 bases and J lost 0, with 20 bases in between. CDR1 and CDR2 (germline): GTSNPN, SVGIG (reference sequence). The CDR3 spans 17 residues. CDR3 sequence: CAWRTYTPGLMNTEAFF. The CDR3 DNA follows: TGTGCCTGGAGGACGTATACGCCAGGACTCATGAACACTGAAGCTTTCTTT.

The chain employs TRBV5-1 and TRBJ1-3; TRBD1 matches 7 bases. The germline CDR1 and CDR2 sequences are SGHRS and YFSETQ. The CDR3 is 16 residues long. Trimming removed 3 bases from V and 3 bases from J; junction bases left unmatched: 9. The CDR3, as DNA: TGCGCCAGCAGCTACTCCCAGGGGGTGCGTGGAAACACCATATATTTT. Translated: CASSYSQGVRGNTIYF. The whole variable domain, remainder taken from reference TRBV5-1 and TRBJ1-3, is KAGVTQTPRYLIKTRGQQVTLSCSPISGHRSVSWYQQTPGQGLQFLFEYFSETQRNKGNFPGRFSGRQFSNSRSEMNVSTLELGDSALYLCASSYSQGVRGNTIYFGEGSWLTVV.

This clone was detected a few times. The rearrangement joins TRBV27 to TRBJ2-3; D gene ambiguous. CDR3 length equals 13 residues. Per germline, CDR1 MNHEY and CDR2 SMNVEV (reference sequence). Trimming removed 2 bases from V and 0 bases from J, with 3 bases in between. The CDR3, as DNA: TGTGCCAGCAGTTTAGTTAGCACAGATACGCAGTATTTT. Residues: CASSLVSTDTQYF.

There are a few counts of this clone. The rearrangement links TRBV19 to TRBJ2-3; 14 nucleotides agree with TRBD2. The trim removed 1 base at V and 2 bases at J, leaving 8 bases unmatched. Germline values: CDR1 LNHDA, CDR2 SQIVND (reference sequence). The CDR3 runs 19 residues. CDR3 coding DNA: TGTGCCAGTAGTATAGTGGGACTAGCGGGGGCCTCGGACACAGATACGCAGTATTTT. It yields the protein CASSIVGLAGASDTDTQYF. Using reference TRBV19 and TRBJ2-3 for the parts outside the CDR3, the full variable domain is DGGITQSPKYLFRKEGQNVTLSCEQNLNHDAMYWYRQDPGQGLRLIYYSQIVNDFQKGDIAEGYSVSREKKESFPLTVTSAQKNPTAFYLCASSIVGLAGASDTDTQYFGPGTRLTVL.

The chain combines TRBV19 with TRBJ1-6; D might be TRBD1 (6 bases). V was cut by 6 bases and J by 10 bases, with 16 bases left in between. The CDR3 covers 14 residues. Germline-derived CDR1 and CDR2 are LNHDA and SQIVND (reference sequence). CDR3 residues: CASSLQGIWSPLHF. The CDR3 bases are TGTGCCAGTAGCTTACAGGGAATATGGTCACCCCTCCACTTT.

This clone appeared a few times. The chain joins TRBV7-9 to TRBJ2-1; 11 positions agree with TRBD2. The V gene's germline CDR1 is SEHNR and CDR2 FQNEAQ (reference sequence). With 5 bases clipped from V and 0 bases from J, the junction kept 12 bases outside the gene matches. The CDR3 extends over 19 amino acids. CDR3 in DNA: TGTGCCAGCAGCCCCACGGGCCGACTAGCGGGGAACTCCTACAATGAGCAGTTCTTC. Its protein product is CASSPTGRLAGNSYNEQFF.

The V call is TRBV11-2, the J call TRBJ2-6, with D hard to call. The CDR3 sequence is 15 residues long. Germline V lookup: CDR1 SGHAT, CDR2 FQNNGV. V was trimmed by 3 bases and J by 0 bases, leaving 6 bases between them. CDR3 sequence: CASSLGYSGANVLTF. The CDR3 coding sequence is TGTGCCAGCAGCTTGGGATACTCTGGGGCCAACGTCCTGACTTTC.

This chain uses TRBV7-9 with TRBJ2-4; D is possibly TRBD1 or TRBD2 (7 bases each). The ends were cut back, 11 bases at V and 4 bases at J, with 12 bases in the middle. The length of the CDR3 is 12 residues. Germline loops: CDR1 SEHNR, CDR2 FQNEAQ (reference sequence). This chain's CDR3 is CAGEGQKNIQYF. CDR3 DNA: TGTGCCGGGGAGGGACAGAAAAACATTCAGTACTTC.

The V and J genes are TRBV7-2 and TRBJ2-3; D perhaps matches TRBD2 (7 bases). V was shortened by 5 bases and J by 4 bases, with 16 bases between the two germline ends. The CDR3 consists of 15 residues. From germline, CDR1 is SGHTA and CDR2 FQGNSA. The CDR3 reads CASSPDRGASDTQYF. Written as DNA, the CDR3 is TGTGCCAGCAGCCCCGACCGGGGGGCCTCAGATACGCAGTATTTT.

The V and J genes are TRBV2 and TRBJ2-2; 8 bases line up with TRBD2. Germline V CDR1 and CDR2: SNHLY, FYNNEI. This CDR3 is built from 12 residues. Trimming removed 9 bases from V and 6 bases from J; junction bases left unmatched: 3. CDR3 in DNA: TGTGCCAGTAGCGGGGCCGCCGGGGAGCTGTTTTTT. Amino acids: CASSGAAGELFF.

J is TRBJ1-2 and V is TRBV7-8; 7 bases are shared with TRBD1. The CDR3 runs to 14 residues. Germline V gene lookup returns CDR1 SGHVS and CDR2 FQNEAQ. J was trimmed by 3 bases and V by 2 bases; bases with no gene match: 3. The DNA of the CDR3 is TGTGCCAGCAGCTTATACAGGGGTGACTATGGCTACACCTTC. This sequence encodes CASSLYRGDYGYTF. The complete variable domain, with remaining parts taken from reference TRBV7-8 and TRBJ1-2, reads GAGVSQSPRYKVAKRGQDVALRCDPISGHVSLFWYQQALGQGPEFLTYFQNEAQLDKSGLPSDRFFAERPEGSVSTLKIQRTQQEDSAVYLCASSLYRGDYGYTFGSGTRLTVV.

The table lists this clone with a few counts. This chain joins TRBV9 and TRBJ2-7; D possibly uses TRBD1 or TRBD2 (5 bases each). With 7 bases removed from V and 5 bases from J, the gap between germline ends came to 22 bases. Germline V gene sequence: CDR1 SGDLS, CDR2 YYNGEE. The CDR3 sequence is 15 residues long. The CDR3 here is CASGSPGAPTNEQYF. CDR3 nucleotides: TGTGCCAGCGGTTCCCCCGGGGCCCCTACCAACGAGCAGTACTTC.

J is TRBJ1-6 and V is TRBV7-9; D remains ambiguous. Germline-derived CDR1 and CDR2 are SEHNR and FQNEAQ (reference sequence). The CDR3 covers 11 residues. Trimming took 4 bases from V and 8 from J, leaving 3 bases between them. The CDR3 spells CASSSDSPLHF. In DNA, the CDR3 is TGTGCCAGCAGCTCGGATTCACCCCTCCACTTT.

CDR3 loop: CASSFGGGNTEAFF. The CDR3 bases are TGTGCCAGCAGCTTCGGGGGAGGAAACACTGAAGCTTTCTTT. The rearrangement joins TRBV5-6 to TRBJ1-1; possible D gene TRBD1, 5 bases. The CDR3 is 14 amino acids. The germline V gene encodes CDR1 SGHDT and CDR2 YYEEEE. V was shortened by 2 bases and J by 2 bases, with 10 bases between the two germline ends.

The V gene is TRBV5-1, the J gene TRBJ1-1, with D possibly being TRBD1 (5 bases). This CDR3 comprises 14 residues. The germline V gene encodes CDR1 SGHRS and CDR2 YFSETQ. The V and J ends lost 1 base and 9 bases respectively, with 16 bases between them. This chain's CDR3 is CASSLYGASGKAFF. The CDR3 DNA sequence: TGCGCCAGCAGCTTGTACGGGGCGAGCGGTAAAGCTTTCTTT.

This clone was counted only a few times. The chain links TRBV21-1 to TRBJ1-5. TRBV21-1 is a listed pseudogene. The CDR3 is 15 residues long. The CDR3, as DNA: TGTGCCAGCAGCCGCATTTTTGGGAACAATCAGCCCCAGCATTTT. Encoded protein: CASSRIFGNNQPQHF.

The rearrangement joins TRBV5-1 to TRBJ2-3; D may be TRBD2 (6 bases). V gave up 3 bases and J gave up 0 bases, with 14 bases separating them. The CDR3 spans 16 residues. Germline assignment: CDR1 SGHRS and CDR2 YFSETQ. The CDR3 DNA follows: TGCGCCAGCAGCTCCTTTTCCGGGACTAGCACAGATACGCAGTATTTT. This translates into CASSSFSGTSTDTQYF.

This chain links TRBV14 with TRBJ1-2; no definite D call. Per germline, CDR1 SGHDN and CDR2 FVKESK. V was pared by 4 bases and J by 3 bases, with 12 bases between. The CDR3 consists of 14 residues. Here the CDR3 DNA reads TGTGCCAGCAGCCTTCGACGGGGTGACTATGGCTACACCTTC. This gives the protein CASSLRRGDYGYTF.

CDR3 in DNA: TGTGCCAGCAGTTCAGGGTCGGGCGGAGGCAGAGCCAAAAACATTCAGTACTTC. Protein product: CASSSGSGGGRAKNIQYF. The chain uses TRBV27 and TRBJ2-4, with D possibly being TRBD1 or TRBD2 (5 bases each). This CDR3 contains 18 residues. Germline CDR1 reads MNHEY; CDR2 reads SMNVEV (reference sequence). Deletions cut 4 bases from V and 0 bases from J, with 19 bases between.

This clone was counted only a few times. This rearrangement joins TRBV7-9 to TRBJ2-5; D is undetermined. The CDR3 has 13 residues. CDR1 is SEHNR and CDR2 is FQNEAQ in the germline V gene (reference sequence). The V end was cut by 4 bases, the J end by 4 bases, with 10 bases between. In nucleotides, the CDR3 is TGTGCCAGCAGCTCCCCGGTGGCAGAGACCCAGTACTTC. It yields the protein CASSSPVAETQYF.

This sequence joins TRBV27 and TRBJ1-4, with D possibly matching TRBD1 (5 bases). Germline values: CDR1 MNHEY, CDR2 SMNVEV (reference sequence). V was shortened by 0 bases and J by 8 bases, with 13 bases between the two germline ends. The CDR3 extends over 15 amino acids. This CDR3 is CASSLSAGSGEKLFF. CDR3 coding DNA: TGTGCCAGCAGTTTATCGGCAGGGTCAGGGGAAAAACTGTTTTTT.

J is TRBJ1-1 and V is TRBV7-8, with D hard to call. V was clipped by 3 bases and J by 4 bases, with 9 bases between them. CDR1 SGHVS and CDR2 FQNEAQ come from the germline V gene. The CDR3 runs to 13 residues. The CDR3, as DNA: TGTGCCAGCAGCTTTGCCGGGGTCACTGAAGCTTTCTTT. Its protein product is CASSFAGVTEAFF.

V usage is TRBV2 and J usage is TRBJ2-2, with D hard to call. Trimming left V 1 base short and J 6 bases short, with 12 bases between. This CDR3 comprises 15 residues. CDR1 is SNHLY, CDR2 FYNNEI, per germline. The CDR3 coding sequence is TGTGCCAGCAGTGAAGATACCACTCGCCCCGGGGAGCTGTTTTTT. Translated: CASSEDTTRPGELFF.